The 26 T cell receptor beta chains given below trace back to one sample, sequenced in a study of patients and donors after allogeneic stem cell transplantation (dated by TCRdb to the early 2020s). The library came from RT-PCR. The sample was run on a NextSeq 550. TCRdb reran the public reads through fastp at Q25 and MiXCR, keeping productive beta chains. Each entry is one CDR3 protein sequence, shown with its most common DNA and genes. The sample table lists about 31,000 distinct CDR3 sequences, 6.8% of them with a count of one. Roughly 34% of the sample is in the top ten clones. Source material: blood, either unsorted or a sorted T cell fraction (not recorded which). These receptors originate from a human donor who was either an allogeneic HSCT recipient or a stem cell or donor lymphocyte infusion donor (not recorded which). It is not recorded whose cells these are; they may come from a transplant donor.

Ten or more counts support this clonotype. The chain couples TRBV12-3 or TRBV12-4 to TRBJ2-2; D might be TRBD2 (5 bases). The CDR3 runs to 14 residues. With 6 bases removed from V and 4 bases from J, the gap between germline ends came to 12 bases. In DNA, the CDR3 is TGTGCCAGCAGAGAAGCCGGGGTCACCGGGGAGCTGTTTTTT. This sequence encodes CASREAGVTGELFF.

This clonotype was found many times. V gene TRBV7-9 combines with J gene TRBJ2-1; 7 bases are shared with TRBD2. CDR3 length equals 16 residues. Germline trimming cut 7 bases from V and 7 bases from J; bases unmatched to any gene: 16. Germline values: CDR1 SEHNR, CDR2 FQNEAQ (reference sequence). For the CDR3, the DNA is TGTGCCAGCAACCCTTTGGGCCCAGGGAGGGGAAATGAGCAGTTCTTC. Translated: CASNPLGPGRGNEQFF. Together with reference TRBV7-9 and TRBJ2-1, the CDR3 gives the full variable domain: DTGVSQNPRHKITKRGQNVTFRCDPISEHNRLYWYRQTLGQGPEFLTYFQNEAQLEKSRLLSDRFSAERPKGSFSTLEIQRTEQGDSAMYLCASNPLGPGRGNEQFFGPGTRLTVL.

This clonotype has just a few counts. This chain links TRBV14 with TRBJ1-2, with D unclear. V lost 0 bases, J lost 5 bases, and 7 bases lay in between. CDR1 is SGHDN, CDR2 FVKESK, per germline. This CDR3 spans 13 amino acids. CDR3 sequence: CASSQDLSYGYTF. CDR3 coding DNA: TGTGCCAGCAGCCAAGATCTCAGTTATGGCTACACCTTC.

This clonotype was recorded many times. CDR3 nucleotide sequence: TGTGCCAGCACCATAGGGCGGGACACTGAAGCTTTCTTT. It is translated as CASTIGRDTEAFF. The chain combines TRBV7-9 with TRBJ1-1; no clear D gene. The CDR3 is 13 residues long. Germline V gives CDR1 SEHNR, CDR2 FQNEAQ (reference sequence). With 7 bases removed from V and 3 bases from J, the gap between germline ends came to 12 bases.

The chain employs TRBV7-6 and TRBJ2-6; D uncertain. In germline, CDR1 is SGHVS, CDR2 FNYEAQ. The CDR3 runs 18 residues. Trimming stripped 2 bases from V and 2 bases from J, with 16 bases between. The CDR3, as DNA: TGTGCCAGCAGCTTATTCCAGCCATCACTCCCTGGGGCCAACGTCCTGACTTTC. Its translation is CASSLFQPSLPGANVLTF.

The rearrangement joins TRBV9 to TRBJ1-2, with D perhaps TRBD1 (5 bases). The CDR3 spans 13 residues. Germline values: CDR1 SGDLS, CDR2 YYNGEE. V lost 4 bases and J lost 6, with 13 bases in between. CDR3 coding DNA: TGTGCCAGCAGCTCCACAGGTGCTGATGGCTACACCTTC. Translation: CASSSTGADGYTF. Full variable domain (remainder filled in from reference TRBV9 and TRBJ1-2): DSGVTQTPKHLITATGQRVTLRCSPRSGDLSVYWYQQSLDQGLQFLIQYYNGEERAKGNILERFSAQQFPDLHSELNLSSLELGDSALYFCASSSTGADGYTFGSGTRLTVV.

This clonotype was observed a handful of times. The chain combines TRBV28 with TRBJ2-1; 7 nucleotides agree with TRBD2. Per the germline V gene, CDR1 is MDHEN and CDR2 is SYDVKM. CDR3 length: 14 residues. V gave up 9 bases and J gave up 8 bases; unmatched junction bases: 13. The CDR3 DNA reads TGTGCCAGTGAGGCTGGGAGGGCCTGGGATGAGCAGTTCTTC. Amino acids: CASEAGRAWDEQFF.

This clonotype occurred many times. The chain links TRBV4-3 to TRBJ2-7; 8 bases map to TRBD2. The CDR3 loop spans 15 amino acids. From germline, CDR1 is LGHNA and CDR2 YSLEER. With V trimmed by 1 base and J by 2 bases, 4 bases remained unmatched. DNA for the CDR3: TGCGCCAGCAGCCAAGGGCGGGAGGTTCCCTACGAGCAGTACTTC. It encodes CASSQGREVPYEQYF.

The CDR3: CASSSTSGDSYEQYF. The CDR3 bases are TGTGCCAGCAGTTCGACTAGCGGAGATTCCTACGAGCAGTACTTC. J is TRBJ2-7 and V is TRBV7-9; 9 bases map to TRBD2. V was pared by 6 bases and J by 1 base, with 7 bases of the junction left unmatched. The CDR3 contains 15 residues. Germline values: CDR1 SEHNR, CDR2 FQNEAQ (reference sequence).

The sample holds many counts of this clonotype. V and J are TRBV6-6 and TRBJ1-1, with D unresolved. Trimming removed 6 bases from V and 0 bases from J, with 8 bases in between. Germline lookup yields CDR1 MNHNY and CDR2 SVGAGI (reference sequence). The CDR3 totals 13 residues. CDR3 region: CASRTTVNTEAFF. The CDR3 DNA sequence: TGTGCCAGCAGAACGACGGTGAACACTGAAGCTTTCTTT.

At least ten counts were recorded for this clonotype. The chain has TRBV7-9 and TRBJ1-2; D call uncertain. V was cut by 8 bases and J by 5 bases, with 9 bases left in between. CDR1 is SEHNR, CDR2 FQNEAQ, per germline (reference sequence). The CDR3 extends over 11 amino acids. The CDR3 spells CASPRPYGYTF. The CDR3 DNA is TGTGCCAGCCCCCGACCTTATGGCTACACCTTC.

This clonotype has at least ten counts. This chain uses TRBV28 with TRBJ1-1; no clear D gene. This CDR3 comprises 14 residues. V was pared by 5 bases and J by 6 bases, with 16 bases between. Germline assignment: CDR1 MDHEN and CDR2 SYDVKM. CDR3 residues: CASSRSRGAPEAFF. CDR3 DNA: TGTGCCAGCAGTCGATCGCGGGGAGCACCTGAAGCTTTCTTT.

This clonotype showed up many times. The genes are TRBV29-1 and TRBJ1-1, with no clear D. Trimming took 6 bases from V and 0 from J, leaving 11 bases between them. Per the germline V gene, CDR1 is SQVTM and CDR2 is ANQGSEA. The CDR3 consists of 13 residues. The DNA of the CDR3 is TGCAGCGTAGCAGGTCTAATGAACACTGAAGCTTTCTTT. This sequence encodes CSVAGLMNTEAFF.

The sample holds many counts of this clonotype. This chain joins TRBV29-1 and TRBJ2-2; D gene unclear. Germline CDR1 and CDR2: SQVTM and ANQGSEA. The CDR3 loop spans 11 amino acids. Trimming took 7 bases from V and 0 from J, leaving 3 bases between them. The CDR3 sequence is CSASNTGELFF. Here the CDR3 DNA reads TGCAGCGCCTCGAACACCGGGGAGCTGTTTTTT.

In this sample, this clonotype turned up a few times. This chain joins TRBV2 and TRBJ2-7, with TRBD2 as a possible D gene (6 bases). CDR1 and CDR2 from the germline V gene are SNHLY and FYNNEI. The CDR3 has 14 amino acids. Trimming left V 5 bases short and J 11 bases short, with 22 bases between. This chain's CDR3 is CASSPFPAGRLKYF. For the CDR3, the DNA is TGTGCCAGCAGTCCTTTTCCAGCAGGGAGGCTGAAGTACTTC.

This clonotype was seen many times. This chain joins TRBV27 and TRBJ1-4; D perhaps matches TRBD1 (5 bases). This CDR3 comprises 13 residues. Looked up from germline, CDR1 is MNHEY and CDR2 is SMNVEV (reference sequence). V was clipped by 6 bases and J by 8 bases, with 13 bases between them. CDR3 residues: CASRGRGREKLFF. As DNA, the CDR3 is TGTGCCAGCAGGGGACGCGGGCGAGAAAAACTGTTTTTT.

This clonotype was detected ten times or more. The CDR3 bases are TGTGCCAGCAGCCAGGGGTTCTTCCCCCTCACCCTCCACTTT. Its translation: CASSQGFFPLTLHF. V and J are TRBV12-3 or TRBV12-4 and TRBJ1-6; tentative D call: TRBD1 (6 bases). This CDR3 is built from 14 residues. V was cut by 6 bases and J by 14 bases, with 20 bases left in between.

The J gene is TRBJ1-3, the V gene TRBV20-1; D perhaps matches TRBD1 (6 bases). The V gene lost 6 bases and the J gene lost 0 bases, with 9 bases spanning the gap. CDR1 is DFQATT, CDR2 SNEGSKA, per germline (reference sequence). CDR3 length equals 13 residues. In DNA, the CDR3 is TGCAGTGCCTTAGGGGGCTCTGGAAACACCATATATTTT. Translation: CSALGGSGNTIYF.

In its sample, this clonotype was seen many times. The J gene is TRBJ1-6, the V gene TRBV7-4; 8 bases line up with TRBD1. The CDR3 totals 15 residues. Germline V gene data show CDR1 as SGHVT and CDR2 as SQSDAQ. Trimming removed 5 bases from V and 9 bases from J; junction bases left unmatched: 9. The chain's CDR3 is CASSPGQVFGSPLHF. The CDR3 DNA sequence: TGTGCCAGCAGCCCGGGACAGGTATTCGGTTCACCCCTCCACTTT.

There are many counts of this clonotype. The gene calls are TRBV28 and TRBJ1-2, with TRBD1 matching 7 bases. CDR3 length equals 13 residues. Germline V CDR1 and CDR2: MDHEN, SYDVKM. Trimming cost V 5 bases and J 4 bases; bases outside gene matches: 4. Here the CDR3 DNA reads TGTGCCAGCAGTGGGGGACAGCCCTATGGCTACACCTTC. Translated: CASSGGQPYGYTF.

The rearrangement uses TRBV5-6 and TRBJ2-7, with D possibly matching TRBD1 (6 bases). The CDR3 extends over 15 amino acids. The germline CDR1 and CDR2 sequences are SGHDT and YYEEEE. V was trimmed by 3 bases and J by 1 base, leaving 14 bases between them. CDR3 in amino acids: CASSSLWTESYEQYF. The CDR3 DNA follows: TGTGCCAGCAGCTCTTTGTGGACAGAATCCTACGAGCAGTACTTC.

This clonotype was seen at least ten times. The CDR3 spells CASSKDANTEAFF. In DNA, the CDR3 is TGTGCCAGCAGTAAGGATGCGAACACTGAAGCTTTCTTT. This rearrangement joins TRBV7-9 to TRBJ1-1; D is unclear. In germline, CDR1 is SEHNR, CDR2 FQNEAQ (reference sequence). The CDR3 extends over 13 amino acids. V lost 6 bases and J lost 1, with 9 bases in between.

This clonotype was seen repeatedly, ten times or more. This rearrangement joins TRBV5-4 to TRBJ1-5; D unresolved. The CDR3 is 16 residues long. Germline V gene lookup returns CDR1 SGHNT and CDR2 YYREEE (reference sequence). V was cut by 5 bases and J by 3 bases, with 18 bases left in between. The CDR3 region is CASSSDPGTSNQPQHF. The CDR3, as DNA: TGTGCCAGCAGTTCTGACCCTGGTACGTCCAATCAGCCCCAGCATTTT.

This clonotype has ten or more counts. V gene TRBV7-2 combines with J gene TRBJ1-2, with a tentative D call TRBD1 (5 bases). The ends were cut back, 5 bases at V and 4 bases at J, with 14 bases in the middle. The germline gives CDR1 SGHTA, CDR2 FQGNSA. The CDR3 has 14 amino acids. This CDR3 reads CASSIGGGPYGYTF. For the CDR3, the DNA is TGTGCCAGCAGCATCGGGGGAGGGCCCTATGGCTACACCTTC.

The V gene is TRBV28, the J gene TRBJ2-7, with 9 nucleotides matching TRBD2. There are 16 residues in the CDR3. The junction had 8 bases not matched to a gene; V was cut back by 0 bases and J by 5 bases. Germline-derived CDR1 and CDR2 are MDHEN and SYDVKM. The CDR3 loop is CASSLWEAGGPDEQYF. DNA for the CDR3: TGTGCCAGCAGTTTATGGGAAGCGGGAGGACCGGACGAGCAGTACTTC.

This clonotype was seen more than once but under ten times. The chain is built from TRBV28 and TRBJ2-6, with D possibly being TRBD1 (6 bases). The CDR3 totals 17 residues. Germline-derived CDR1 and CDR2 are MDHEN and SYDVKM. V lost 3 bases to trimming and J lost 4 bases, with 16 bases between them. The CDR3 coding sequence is TGTGCCAGCAGTTTGGCACCCCAGGGGAACGGGGCCAACGTCCTGACTTTC. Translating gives CASSLAPQGNGANVLTF.